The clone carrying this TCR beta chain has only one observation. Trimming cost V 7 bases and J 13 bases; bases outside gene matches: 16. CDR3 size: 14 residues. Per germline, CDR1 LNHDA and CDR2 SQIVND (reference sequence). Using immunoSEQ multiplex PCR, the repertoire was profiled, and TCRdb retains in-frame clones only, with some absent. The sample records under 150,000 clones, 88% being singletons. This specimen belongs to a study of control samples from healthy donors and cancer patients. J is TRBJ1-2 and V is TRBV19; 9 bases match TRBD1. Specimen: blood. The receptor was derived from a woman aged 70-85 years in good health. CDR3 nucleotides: TGTGCCAGTACCGGCCACCGCGACAGGGGGAGAGGCACCTTC. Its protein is CASTGHRDRGRGTF.